This T cell receptor (beta chain) originates from a study of cytomegalovirus exposure and HLA in healthy donors. The V and J ends lost 3 bases and 2 bases, in that order; junction bases with no gene match: 10. This CDR3 has 16 amino acids. Per germline, CDR1 SGHRS and CDR2 YFSETQ. In regard to this clone: The antigen is undetermined.

The PCR contained 60 Vbeta and 13 Jbeta primers. The method was immunoSEQ multiplex PCR; TCRdb's version includes in-frame clones alone and lacks a portion of them. This table has some 120,000 clones, about 76% appearing once. Whereas donors were nominally healthy upon sampling, unrecorded immune exposures were probable. Study outcomes and limitations: Most of the CMV-associated TCR beta chains (in a later analysis) appeared to be HLA-restricted.

This sequence originates from a woman aged 55-69 years in good health and CMV-seropositive. V and J are TRBV5-1 and TRBJ2-7; TRBD2 matches 8 bases. Specimen: PBMCs. The CDR3 loop reads CASSSTSGTRTYEQYF. CDR3 sequence (DNA): TGCGCCAGCAGCTCCACCTCGGGGACTAGGACCTACGAGCAGTACTTC.